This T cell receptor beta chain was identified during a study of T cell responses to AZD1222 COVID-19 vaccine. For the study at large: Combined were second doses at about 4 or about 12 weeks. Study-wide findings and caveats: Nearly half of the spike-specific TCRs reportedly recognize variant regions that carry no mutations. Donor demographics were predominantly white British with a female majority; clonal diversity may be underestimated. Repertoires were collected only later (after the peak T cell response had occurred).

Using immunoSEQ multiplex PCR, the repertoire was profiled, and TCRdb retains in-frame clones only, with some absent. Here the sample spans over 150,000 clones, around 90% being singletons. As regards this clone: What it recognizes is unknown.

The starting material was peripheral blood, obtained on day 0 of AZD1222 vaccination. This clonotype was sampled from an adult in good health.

This chain's CDR3 is CASRRPGQSNEKLFF. CDR3 bases: TGTGCCAGCAGAAGACCGGGACAGTCGAATGAAAAACTGTTTTTT. This chain connects TRBV6-5 to TRBJ1-4; TRBD1 matches at 7 bases. After removal of 6 bases from V and 5 bases from J, the junction contained 9 bases not matched to a gene. This CDR3 spans 15 amino acids. CDR1 and CDR2 from the germline V gene are MNHEY and SVGAGI.